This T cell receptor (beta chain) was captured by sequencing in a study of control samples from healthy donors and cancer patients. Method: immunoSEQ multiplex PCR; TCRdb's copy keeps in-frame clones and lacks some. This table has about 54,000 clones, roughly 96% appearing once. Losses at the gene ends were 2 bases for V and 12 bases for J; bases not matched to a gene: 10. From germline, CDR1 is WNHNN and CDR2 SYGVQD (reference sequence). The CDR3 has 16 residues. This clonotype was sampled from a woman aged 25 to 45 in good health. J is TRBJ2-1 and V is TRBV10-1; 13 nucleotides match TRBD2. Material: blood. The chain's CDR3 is CASSESGPGLAGRQFF. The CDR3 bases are TGCGCCAGCAGTGAGAGCGGGCCGGGACTAGCGGGAAGGCAGTTCTTC.